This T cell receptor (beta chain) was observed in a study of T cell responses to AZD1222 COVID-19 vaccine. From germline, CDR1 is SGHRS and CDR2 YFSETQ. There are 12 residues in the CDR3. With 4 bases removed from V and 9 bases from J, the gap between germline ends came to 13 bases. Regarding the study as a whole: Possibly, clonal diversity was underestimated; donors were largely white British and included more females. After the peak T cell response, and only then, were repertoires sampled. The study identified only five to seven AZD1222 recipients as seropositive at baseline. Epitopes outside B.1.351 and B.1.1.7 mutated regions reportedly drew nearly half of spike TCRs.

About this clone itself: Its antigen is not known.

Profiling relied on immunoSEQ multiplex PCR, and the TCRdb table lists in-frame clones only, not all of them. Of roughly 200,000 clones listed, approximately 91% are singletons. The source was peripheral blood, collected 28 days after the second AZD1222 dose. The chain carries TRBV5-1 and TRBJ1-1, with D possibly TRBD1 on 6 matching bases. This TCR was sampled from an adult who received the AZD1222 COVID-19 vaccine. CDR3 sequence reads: CASSDGQTQAFF. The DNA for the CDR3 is TGCGCCAGCAGCGACGGACAGACCCAAGCTTTCTTT.